The clone carrying this TCR beta chain was seen only once. Antigen specificity is unknown. The study amplified TCR beta CDR3 regions using RNA transcripts. The library came from an HTBI-primed first-round RT-PCR and a second-round multiplex PCR. TCRdb itself ran the multiplex PCR reads through MiXCR, one entry per CDR3 protein. Altogether 650,000 to 900,000 distinct CDR3 sequences are present, 35% to 50% being singletons, with the ten largest covering approximately 46%. Uncontrolled infections, pregnancy, lactation or other autoimmune diseases led to patient exclusion. The entry originates in a study of Graves' ophthalmopathy and Graves' hyperthyroidism. Study context: Peripheral blood was obtained at first diagnosis, ahead of any treatment. Study-level points and caveats: The model's ophthalmopathy progression predictions had approximately 65% sensitivity and 72.22% specificity.

The CDR3 runs to 15 residues. Germline V gene data show CDR1 as SGHTA and CDR2 as FQGNSA. V trimming: 5 bases; J trimming: 5 bases; junction bases outside the gene matches: 6. The TCR was taken from an adult man with Graves' ophthalmopathy. The J gene is TRBJ2-7, the V gene TRBV7-2; 13 nucleotides align to TRBD2. Sequenced: peripheral blood. CDR3 protein: CASSRTSGSLDEQYF. As DNA, the CDR3 is TGTGCCAGCAGCCGGACTAGCGGGAGTCTGGACGAGCAGTACTTC.